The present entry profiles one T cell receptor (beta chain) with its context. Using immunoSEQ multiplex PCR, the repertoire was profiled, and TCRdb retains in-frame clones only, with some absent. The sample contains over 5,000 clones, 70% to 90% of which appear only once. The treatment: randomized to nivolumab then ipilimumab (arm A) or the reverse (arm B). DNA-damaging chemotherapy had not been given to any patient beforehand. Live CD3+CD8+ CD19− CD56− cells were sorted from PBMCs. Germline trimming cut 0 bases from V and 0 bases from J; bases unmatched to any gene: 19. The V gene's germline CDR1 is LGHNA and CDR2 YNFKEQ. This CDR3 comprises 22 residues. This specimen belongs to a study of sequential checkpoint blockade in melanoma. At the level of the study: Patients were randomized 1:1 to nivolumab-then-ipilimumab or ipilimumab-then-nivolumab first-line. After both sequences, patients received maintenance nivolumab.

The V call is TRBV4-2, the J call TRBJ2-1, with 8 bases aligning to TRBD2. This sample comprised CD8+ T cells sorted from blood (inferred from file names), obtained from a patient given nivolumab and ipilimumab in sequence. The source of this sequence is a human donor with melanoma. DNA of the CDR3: TGTGCCAGCAGCCAAGAATCCCCGGGGGGGCGTACATCCCATGGCTCCTACAATGAGCAGTTCTTC. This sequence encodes CASSQESPGGRTSHGSYNEQFF.